One and the same sample provided the 12 T cell receptor beta chains below, sequenced in a study of blood T cell repertoires in COVID-19. Sequenced by immunoSEQ multiplex PCR; TCRdb stores in-frame clones only, minus some. The sample carries roughly 380,000 clones, 89% recorded once. Input material: peripheral blood. These receptor sequences come from a woman aged 40 to 55 with COVID-19, enrolled during active disease.

The CDR3 protein is CAINQGSGNTIYF. The CDR3 DNA reads as TGTGCCATCAATCAGGGTTCTGGAAACACCATATATTTT. The rearrangement uses TRBV10-3 and TRBJ1-3; D is possibly TRBD1 (5 bases). Germline CDR1 reads ENHRY; CDR2 reads SYGVKD. V was shortened by 7 bases and J by 1 base, with 8 bases between the two germline ends. This CDR3 is built from 13 residues.

This chain connects TRBV7-6 to TRBJ2-1, with a weak D call TRBD1 (6 bases). Trimming shortened V by 6 bases and J by 0 bases, and 12 bases separated the two germline ends. The CDR3 runs to 15 residues. CDR1 SGHVS and CDR2 FNYEAQ come from the germline V gene. The CDR3 sequence is CASSRDTGSYNEQFF. CDR3 sequence (DNA): TGTGCCAGCAGTCGGGACACGGGCTCCTACAATGAGCAGTTCTTC.

V and J are TRBV12-3 or TRBV12-4 and TRBJ1-2; possibly TRBD1 for D (5 bases). Trimming stripped 5 bases from V and 8 bases from J, with 12 bases between. The CDR3 has 12 amino acids. CDR3 DNA: TGTGCCAGCAGTACTTCAGGGATAGGCTACACCTTC. This gives the protein CASSTSGIGYTF.

The rearrangement joins TRBV6-1 to TRBJ2-3; D perhaps matches TRBD1 (6 bases). The V and J ends lost 0 bases and 7 bases respectively, with 14 bases between them. Germline loops: CDR1 MNHNS, CDR2 SASEGT. This CDR3 contains 15 residues. Here the CDR3 reads CASSEAETTGYTQYF. In DNA, the CDR3 is TGTGCCAGCAGTGAAGCGGAAACAACAGGGTATACGCAGTATTTT.

This clone was seen just once. The V and J genes are TRBV19 and TRBJ2-1; perhaps TRBD2 as D (5 bases). In germline, CDR1 is LNHDA, CDR2 SQIVND (reference sequence). This CDR3 region has 14 residues. Trimming pared 10 bases from V and 7 bases from J, leaving 20 bases between. The CDR3 DNA reads TGTGCCACCCCGTTAGGAGGTAGAAGGAATGAGCAGTTCTTC. Translation: CATPLGGRRNEQFF.

The chain employs TRBV30 and TRBJ1-2; TRBD1 is a possible D gene (6 bases). This CDR3 comprises 15 residues. The V and J ends lost 2 bases and 1 base respectively, with 14 bases between them. CDR1 and CDR2 (germline): GTSNPN, SVGIG (reference sequence). DNA for the CDR3: TGTGCCTGGAGTCCGGACAGCTACCTTAACTATGGCTACACCTTC. It codes for CAWSPDSYLNYGYTF.

The J gene is TRBJ2-7, the V gene TRBV5-5; the D gene is possibly TRBD1 (6 bases). CDR3 size: 13 residues. V lost 5 bases, J lost 2 bases, and 11 bases lay in between. The germline V gene has CDR1 SGHKS and CDR2 YYEKEE (reference sequence). The CDR3: CASSTDSPYEQYF. CDR3 nucleotide sequence: TGTGCCAGCAGTACGGACAGTCCCTACGAGCAGTACTTC.

This chain connects TRBV3-1 (or the pseudogene TRBV3-2) to TRBJ1-3; tentatively, D is TRBD1 (5 bases). The CDR3 has 15 amino acids. Germline loops: CDR1 LGHDT, CDR2 YNNKEL (reference sequence). Trimming stripped 4 bases from V and 0 bases from J, with 10 bases between. CDR3 coding DNA: TGTGCCAGCAGCCCTCAAGGGGTCTCTGGAAACACCATATATTTT. Amino acid sequence: CASSPQGVSGNTIYF.

V is TRBV6-6 and J is TRBJ2-2, with TRBD2 matching over 7 bases. Germline CDR1 MNHNY, CDR2 SVGAGI (reference sequence). Trimming took 8 bases from V and 4 from J; bases not matched to a gene: 10. The CDR3 runs 15 residues. The chain's CDR3 is CASSEILASTGELFF. CDR3 bases: TGTGCCAGCTCCGAAATACTAGCGAGCACCGGGGAGCTGTTTTTT.

The J gene is TRBJ1-1, the V gene TRBV10-3; D remains unclear. CDR3 size: 13 residues. Per germline, CDR1 ENHRY and CDR2 SYGVKD. V shed 4 bases and J shed 1 base, with 7 bases lying between them. CDR3 loop: CAISAQQNTEAFF. The CDR3 bases are TGTGCCATCAGTGCACAGCAGAACACTGAAGCTTTCTTT.

This rearrangement joins TRBV9 to TRBJ2-2, with D possibly being TRBD2 (5 bases). From germline, CDR1 is SGDLS and CDR2 YYNGEE. V was trimmed by 3 bases and J by 3 bases, leaving 15 bases between them. CDR3 size: 16 residues. Here the CDR3 DNA reads TGTGCCAGCAGCGCCGGGGTTGGGTGGGACACCGGGGAGCTGTTTTTT. It encodes CASSAGVGWDTGELFF.

The chain has TRBV7-9 and TRBJ2-3; 10 bases line up with TRBD1. This CDR3 is 17 amino acids long. The V and J ends lost 5 bases and 6 bases, in that order; junction bases with no gene match: 14. The germline gives CDR1 SEHNR, CDR2 FQNEAQ (reference sequence). The CDR3 bases are TGTGCCAGCAGCCAACCCGGGACAGGGGAGGATATCGATACGCAGTATTTT. It encodes CASSQPGTGEDIDTQYF.